Below, one T cell receptor beta chain is given with its context. Its specificity is unknown. The sample is drawn from a study of cytomegalovirus exposure and HLA in healthy donors. Study-wide findings and caveats: The study put roughly 160 TCR beta chains on its list as cytomegalovirus-associated. The study carried out a later analysis of TCR beta sequences. It associated under 20,000 of them with specific HLA alleles at a false discovery rate of 0.05. Reports showed the classifier diagnosing cytomegalovirus status with high specificity and sensitivity.

Use of 60 Vbeta and 13 Jbeta primers characterized the PCR. Assay used: immunoSEQ multiplex PCR; TCRdb lists only in-frame clones, some missing. This sample has around 130,000 clones, with 70% found just once. After removal of 8 bases from V and 4 bases from J, the junction contained 10 bases not matched to a gene. In germline, CDR1 is GTSNPN, CDR2 SVGIG (reference sequence). The CDR3 has 14 residues. The chain links TRBV30 to TRBJ2-3; 9 bases are shared with TRBD2. This clonotype originated in a woman in her 30s in good health and CMV-seronegative. The sample consisted of PBMCs. The CDR3 reads CAQTRGGLSDTQYF. The CDR3 region has the DNA TGTGCCCAGACGCGGGGGGGGCTATCAGATACGCAGTATTTT.